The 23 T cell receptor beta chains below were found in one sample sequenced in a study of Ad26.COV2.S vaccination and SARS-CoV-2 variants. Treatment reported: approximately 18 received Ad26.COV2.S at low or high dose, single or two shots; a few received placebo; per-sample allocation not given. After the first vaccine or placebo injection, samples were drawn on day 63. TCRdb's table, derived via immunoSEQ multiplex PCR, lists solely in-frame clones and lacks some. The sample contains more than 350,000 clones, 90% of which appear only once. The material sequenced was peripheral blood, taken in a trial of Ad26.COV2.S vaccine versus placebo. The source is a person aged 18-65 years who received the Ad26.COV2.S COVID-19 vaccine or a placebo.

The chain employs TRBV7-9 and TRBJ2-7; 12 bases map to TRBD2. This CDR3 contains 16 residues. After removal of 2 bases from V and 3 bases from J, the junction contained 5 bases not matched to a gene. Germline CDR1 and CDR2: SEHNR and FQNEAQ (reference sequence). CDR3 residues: CASSLTSGRKYYEQYF. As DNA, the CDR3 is TGTGCCAGCAGCTTAACTAGCGGGAGGAAATACTACGAGCAGTACTTC.

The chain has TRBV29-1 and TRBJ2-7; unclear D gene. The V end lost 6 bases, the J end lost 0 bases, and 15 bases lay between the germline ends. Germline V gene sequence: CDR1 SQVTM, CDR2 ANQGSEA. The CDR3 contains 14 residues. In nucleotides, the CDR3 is TGCAGCGTGGCCGCAGGTGTAATCTCCTACGAGCAGTACTTC. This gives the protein CSVAAGVISYEQYF.

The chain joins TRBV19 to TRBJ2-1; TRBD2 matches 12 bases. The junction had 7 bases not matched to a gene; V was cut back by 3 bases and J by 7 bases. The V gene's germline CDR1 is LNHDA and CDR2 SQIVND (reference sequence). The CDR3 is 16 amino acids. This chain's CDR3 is CASSITGGLAGNEQFF. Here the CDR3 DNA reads TGTGCCAGTAGTATTACAGGTGGACTAGCGGGGAATGAGCAGTTCTTC.

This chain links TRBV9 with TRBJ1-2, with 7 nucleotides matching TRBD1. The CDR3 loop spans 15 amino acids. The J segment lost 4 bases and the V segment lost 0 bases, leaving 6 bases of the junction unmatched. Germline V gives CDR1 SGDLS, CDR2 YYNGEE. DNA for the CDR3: TGTGCCAGCAGCGTAGGGAAGGGGGCGGGCTATGGCTACACCTTC. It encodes CASSVGKGAGYGYTF.

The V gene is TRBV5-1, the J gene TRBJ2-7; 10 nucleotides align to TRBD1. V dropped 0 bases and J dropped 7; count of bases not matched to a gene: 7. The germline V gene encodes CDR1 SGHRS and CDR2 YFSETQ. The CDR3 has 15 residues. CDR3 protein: CASSLVGTGVEEQYF. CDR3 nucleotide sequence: TGCGCCAGCAGCTTGGTCGGGACAGGGGTTGAAGAGCAGTACTTC. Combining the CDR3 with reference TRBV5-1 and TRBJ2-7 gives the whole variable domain KAGVTQTPRYLIKTRGQQVTLSCSPISGHRSVSWYQQTPGQGLQFLFEYFSETQRNKGNFPGRFSGRQFSNSRSEMNVSTLELGDSALYLCASSLVGTGVEEQYFGPGTRLTVT.

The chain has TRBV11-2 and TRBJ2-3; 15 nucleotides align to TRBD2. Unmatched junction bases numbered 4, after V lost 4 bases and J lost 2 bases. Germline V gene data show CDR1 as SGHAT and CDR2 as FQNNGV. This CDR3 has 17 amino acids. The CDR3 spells CASSWGTSGRLTDTQYF. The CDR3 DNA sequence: TGTGCCAGCAGCTGGGGGACTAGCGGGAGGCTCACAGATACGCAGTATTTT.

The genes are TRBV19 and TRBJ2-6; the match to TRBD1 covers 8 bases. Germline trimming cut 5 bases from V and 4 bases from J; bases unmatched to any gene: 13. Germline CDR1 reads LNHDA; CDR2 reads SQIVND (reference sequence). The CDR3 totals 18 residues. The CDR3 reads CASSVLSGGATGANVLTF. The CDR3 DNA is TGTGCCAGTAGTGTCTTATCAGGGGGCGCAACCGGGGCCAACGTCCTGACTTTC. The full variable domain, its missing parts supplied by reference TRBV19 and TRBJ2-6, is DGGITQSPKYLFRKEGQNVTLSCEQNLNHDAMYWYRQDPGQGLRLIYYSQIVNDFQKGDIAEGYSVSREKKESFPLTVTSAQKNPTAFYLCASSVLSGGATGANVLTFGAGSRLTVL.

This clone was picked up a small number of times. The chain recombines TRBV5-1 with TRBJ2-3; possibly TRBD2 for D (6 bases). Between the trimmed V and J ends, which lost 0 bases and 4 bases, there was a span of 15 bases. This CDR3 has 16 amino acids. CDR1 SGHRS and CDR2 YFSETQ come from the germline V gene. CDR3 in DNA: TGCGCCAGCAGCTTGGGGGACGGGGGTCCATCAGATACGCAGTATTTT. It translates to CASSLGDGGPSDTQYF.

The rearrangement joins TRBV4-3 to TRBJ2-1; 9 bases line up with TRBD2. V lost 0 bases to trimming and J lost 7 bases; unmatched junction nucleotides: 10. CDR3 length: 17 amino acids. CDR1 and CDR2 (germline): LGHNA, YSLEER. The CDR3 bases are TGCGCCAGCAGCCAAGAGACTAGCGGCCTGCTGGGGAATGAGCAGTTCTTC. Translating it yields CASSQETSGLLGNEQFF.

CDR3 sequence (DNA): TGCGCCAGCAGCCAACGCGGGAGTAAATACGAGCAGTACTTC. This gives the protein CASSQRGSKYEQYF. The chain uses TRBV4-3 and TRBJ2-7; TRBD2 matches at 7 bases. V shed 2 bases, J shed 4 bases, and the junction held 5 bases outside the gene matches. CDR3 size: 14 residues. Germline V gene data show CDR1 as LGHNA and CDR2 as YSLEER.

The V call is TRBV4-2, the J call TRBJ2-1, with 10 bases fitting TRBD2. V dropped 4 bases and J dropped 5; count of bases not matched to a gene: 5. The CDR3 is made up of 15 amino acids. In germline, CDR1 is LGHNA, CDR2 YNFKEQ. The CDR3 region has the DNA TGTGCCAGCAGCCCGAGCGGGAGGGATAACAATGAGCAGTTCTTC. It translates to CASSPSGRDNNEQFF.

The CDR3 DNA sequence: TGTGCCAGTAGTATAACGACAAAGGCTAACTATGGCTACACCTTC. The encoded protein is CASSITTKANYGYTF. V gene TRBV19 combines with J gene TRBJ1-2; D gene unclear. Germline CDR1 LNHDA, CDR2 SQIVND (reference sequence). Between the trimmed V and J ends, which lost 2 bases and 0 bases, there was a span of 10 bases. The CDR3 extends over 15 amino acids.

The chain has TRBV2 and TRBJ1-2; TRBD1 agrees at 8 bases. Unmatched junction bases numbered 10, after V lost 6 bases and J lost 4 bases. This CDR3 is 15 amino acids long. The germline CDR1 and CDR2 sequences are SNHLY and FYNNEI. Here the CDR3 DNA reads TGTGCCAGCAGCAGCGGACAGGGACTTGGCTATGGCTACACCTTC. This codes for CASSSGQGLGYGYTF.

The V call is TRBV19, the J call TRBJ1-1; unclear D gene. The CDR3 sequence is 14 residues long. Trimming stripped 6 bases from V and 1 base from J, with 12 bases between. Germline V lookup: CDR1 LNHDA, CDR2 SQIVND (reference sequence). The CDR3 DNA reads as TGTGCCAGTAGACATCTTACAGAGAACACTGAAGCTTTCTTT. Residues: CASRHLTENTEAFF.

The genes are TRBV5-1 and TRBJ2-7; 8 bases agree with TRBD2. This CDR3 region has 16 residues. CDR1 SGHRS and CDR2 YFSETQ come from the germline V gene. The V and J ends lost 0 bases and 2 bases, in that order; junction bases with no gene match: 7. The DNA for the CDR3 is TGCGCCAGCAGCTTGGGTGTCGGGAGGGCCGCCTACGAGCAGTACTTC. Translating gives CASSLGVGRAAYEQYF.

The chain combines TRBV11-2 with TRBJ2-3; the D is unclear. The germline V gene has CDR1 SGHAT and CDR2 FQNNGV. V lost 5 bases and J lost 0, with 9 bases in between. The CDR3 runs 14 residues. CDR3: CASSPYKSTDTQYF. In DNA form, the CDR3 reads TGTGCCAGCAGCCCCTACAAGAGCACAGATACGCAGTATTTT.

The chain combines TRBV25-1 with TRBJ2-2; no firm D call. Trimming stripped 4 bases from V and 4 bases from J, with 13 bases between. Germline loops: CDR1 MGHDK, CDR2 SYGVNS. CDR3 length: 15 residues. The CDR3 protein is CASSGQIAITGELFF. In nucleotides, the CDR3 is TGTGCCAGCAGTGGACAAATAGCCATCACCGGGGAGCTGTTTTTT.

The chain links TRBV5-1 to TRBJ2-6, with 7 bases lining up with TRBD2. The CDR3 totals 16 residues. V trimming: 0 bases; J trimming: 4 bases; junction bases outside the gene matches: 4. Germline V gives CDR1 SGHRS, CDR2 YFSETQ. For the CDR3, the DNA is TGCGCCAGCAGCTTGGTGGCGGGAGACGGGGCCAACGTCCTGACTTTC. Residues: CASSLVAGDGANVLTF.

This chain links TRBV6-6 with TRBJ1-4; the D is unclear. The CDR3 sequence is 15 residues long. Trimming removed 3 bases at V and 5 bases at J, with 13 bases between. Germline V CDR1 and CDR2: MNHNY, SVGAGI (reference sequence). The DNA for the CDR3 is TGTGCCAGCAGTTATGTGGTTACGGGGAATGAAAAACTGTTTTTT. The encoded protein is CASSYVVTGNEKLFF.

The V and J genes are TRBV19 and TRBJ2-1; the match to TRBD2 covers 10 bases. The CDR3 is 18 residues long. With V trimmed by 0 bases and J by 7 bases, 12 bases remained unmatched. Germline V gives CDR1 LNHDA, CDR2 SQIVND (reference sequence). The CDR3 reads CASSIDPEASGSRNEQFF. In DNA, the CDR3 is TGTGCCAGTAGTATAGATCCCGAGGCTAGCGGGAGTCGTAATGAGCAGTTCTTC. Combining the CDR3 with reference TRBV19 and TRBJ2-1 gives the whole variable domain DGGITQSPKYLFRKEGQNVTLSCEQNLNHDAMYWYRQDPGQGLRLIYYSQIVNDFQKGDIAEGYSVSREKKESFPLTVTSAQKNPTAFYLCASSIDPEASGSRNEQFFGPGTRLTVL.

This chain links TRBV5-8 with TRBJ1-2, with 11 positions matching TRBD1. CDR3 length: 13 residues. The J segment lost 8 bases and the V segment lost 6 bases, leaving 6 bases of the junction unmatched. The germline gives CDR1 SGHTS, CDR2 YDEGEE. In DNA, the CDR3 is TGTGCCAGCACCGGACAGGGGGCGCCGGGCTACACCTTC. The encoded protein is CASTGQGAPGYTF.

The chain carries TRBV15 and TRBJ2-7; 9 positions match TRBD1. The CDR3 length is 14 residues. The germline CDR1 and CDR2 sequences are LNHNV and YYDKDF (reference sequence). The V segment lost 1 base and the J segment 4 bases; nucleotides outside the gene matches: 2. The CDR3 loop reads CATSRGDRAYEQYF. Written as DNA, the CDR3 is TGTGCCACCAGCAGAGGGGACAGGGCTTACGAGCAGTACTTC.

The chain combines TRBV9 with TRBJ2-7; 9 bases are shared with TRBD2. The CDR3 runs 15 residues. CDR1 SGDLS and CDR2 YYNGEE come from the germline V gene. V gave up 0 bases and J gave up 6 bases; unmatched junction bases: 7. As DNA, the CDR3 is TGTGCCAGCAGCGTAGTTTTGGGACTAGCCACCGAGCAGTACTTC. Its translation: CASSVVLGLATEQYF.